This T cell receptor beta chain was identified in a study of tumor-infiltrating lymphocytes in primary liver carcinoma. Comments on this clonotype: As yet, its antigen is unknown. The junction departs from germline at one end; a sequencing error may be responsible.

The study, taken as a whole, reports: Pairs of tumor regions overlapped more than tumor-adjacent and tumor-blood pairs did. Tumor top-250-clone fraction significantly exceeded that of blood (p = 0.039).

The CDR3 loop spans 15 amino acids. Per germline, CDR1 SGHAT and CDR2 FQNNGV. Blood RNA came from unsorted whole blood; germline DNA was also extracted. A primer in the constant region served to generate TCR beta cDNA from about 480 ng of total RNA. Three rounds of nested multiplex PCR with slightly modified ARM-PCR produced TCR beta libraries. The first two PCR rounds used TRBV1-TRBV30 forward primers with a C-beta reverse primer, around 10 cycles each. TCRdb reprocessed the multiplex PCR reads via MiXCR and lists one record per CDR3 protein. Seen here are approximately 330,000 distinct CDR3 sequences, 65% observed once, and the top ten hold 5.5% to 8%.

The specimen sequenced was peripheral blood. The chain uses TRBV11-2 and TRBJ2-5; D perhaps matches TRBD1 (6 bases). The clonotype originates from a man aged 40-50 years with primary liver carcinoma and hepatitis B virus infection. The DNA for the CDR3 is TGTGCCAGCAGCTCCCATAGGACAGTGCAAGAGACCGAGTACTTC. This codes for CASSSHRTVQETEYF.